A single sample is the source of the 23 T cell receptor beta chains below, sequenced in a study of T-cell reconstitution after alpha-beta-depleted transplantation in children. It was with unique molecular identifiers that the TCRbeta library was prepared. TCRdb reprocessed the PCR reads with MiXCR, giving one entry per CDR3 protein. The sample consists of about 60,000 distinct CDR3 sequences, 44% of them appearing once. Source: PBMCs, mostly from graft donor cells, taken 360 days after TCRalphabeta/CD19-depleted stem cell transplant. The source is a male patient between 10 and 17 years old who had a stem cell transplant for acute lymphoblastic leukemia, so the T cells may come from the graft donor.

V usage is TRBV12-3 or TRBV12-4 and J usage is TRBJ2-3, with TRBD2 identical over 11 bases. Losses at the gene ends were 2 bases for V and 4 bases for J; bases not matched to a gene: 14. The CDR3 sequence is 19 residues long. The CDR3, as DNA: TGTGCCAGCAGTTTACGGCCCCCTTCTAGCGGGAGGTGGGCAGATACGCAGTATTTT. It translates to CASSLRPPSSGRWADTQYF.

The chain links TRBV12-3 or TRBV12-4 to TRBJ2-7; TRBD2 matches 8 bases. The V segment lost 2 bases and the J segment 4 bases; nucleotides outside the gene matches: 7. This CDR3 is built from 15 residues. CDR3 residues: CASSLWGAGAYEQYF. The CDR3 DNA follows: TGTGCCAGCAGTTTATGGGGAGCGGGGGCATACGAGCAGTACTTC.

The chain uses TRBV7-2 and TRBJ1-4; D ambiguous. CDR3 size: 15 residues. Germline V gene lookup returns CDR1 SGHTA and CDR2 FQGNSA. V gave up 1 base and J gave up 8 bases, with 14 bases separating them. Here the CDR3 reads CASSLGRKVKEKLFF. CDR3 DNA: TGTGCCAGCAGCTTAGGGCGGAAGGTTAAGGAAAAACTGTTTTTT.

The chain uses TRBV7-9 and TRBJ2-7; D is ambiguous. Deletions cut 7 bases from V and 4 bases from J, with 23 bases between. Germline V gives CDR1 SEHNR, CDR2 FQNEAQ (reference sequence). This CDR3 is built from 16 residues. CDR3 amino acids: CASTSSSGGDQYEQYF. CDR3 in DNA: TGTGCCAGCACCTCCTCCTCTGGTGGCGACCAATACGAGCAGTACTTC.

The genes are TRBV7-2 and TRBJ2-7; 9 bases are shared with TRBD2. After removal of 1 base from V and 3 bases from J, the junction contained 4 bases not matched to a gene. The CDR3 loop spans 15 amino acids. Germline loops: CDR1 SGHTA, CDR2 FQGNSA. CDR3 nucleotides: TGTGCCAGCAGCTTAGGACTAGCGGATCTCTACGAGCAGTACTTC. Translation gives CASSLGLADLYEQYF.

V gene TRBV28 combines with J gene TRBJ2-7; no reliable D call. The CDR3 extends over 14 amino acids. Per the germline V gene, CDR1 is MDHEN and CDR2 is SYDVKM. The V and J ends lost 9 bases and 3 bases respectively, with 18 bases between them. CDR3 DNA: TGTGCCAGTTCCCGACTGGGTGAATACTACGAGCAGTACTTC. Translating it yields CASSRLGEYYEQYF.

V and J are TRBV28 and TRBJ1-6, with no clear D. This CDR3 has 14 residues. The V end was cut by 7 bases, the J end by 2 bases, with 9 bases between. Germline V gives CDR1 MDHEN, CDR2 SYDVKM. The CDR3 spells CASIPAAYNSPLHF. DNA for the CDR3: TGTGCCAGCATCCCAGCAGCCTATAATTCACCCCTCCACTTT.

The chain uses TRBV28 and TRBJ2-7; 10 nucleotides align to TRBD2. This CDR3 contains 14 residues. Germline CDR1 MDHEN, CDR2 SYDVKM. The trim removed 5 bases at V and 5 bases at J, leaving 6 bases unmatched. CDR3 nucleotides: TGTGCCAGCAGTCTAGCGGGAGTAGGCAACGAGCAGTACTTC. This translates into CASSLAGVGNEQYF. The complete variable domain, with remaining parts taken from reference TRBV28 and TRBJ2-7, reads DVKVTQSSRYLVKRTGEKVFLECVQDMDHENMFWYRQDPGLGLRLIYFSYDVKMKEKGDIPEGYSVSREKKERFSLILESASTNQTSMYLCASSLAGVGNEQYFGPGTRLTVT.

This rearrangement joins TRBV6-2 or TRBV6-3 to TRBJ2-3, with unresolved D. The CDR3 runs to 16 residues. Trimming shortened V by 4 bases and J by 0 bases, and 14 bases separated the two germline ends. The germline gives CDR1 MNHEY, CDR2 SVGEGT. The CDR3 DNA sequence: TGTGCCAGCAGTTTGGGAACACCAATAAGCACAGATACGCAGTATTTT. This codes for CASSLGTPISTDTQYF.

The CDR3 region has the DNA TGTGCCAGCAGCCCCCCACTTGGGACAGGGCACTACGAGCAGTACTTC. This encodes CASSPPLGTGHYEQYF. V usage is TRBV7-9 and J usage is TRBJ2-7, with 9 bases identical to TRBD1. With V trimmed by 5 bases and J by 3 bases, 11 bases remained unmatched. The CDR3 runs 16 residues. The germline gives CDR1 SEHNR, CDR2 FQNEAQ (reference sequence).

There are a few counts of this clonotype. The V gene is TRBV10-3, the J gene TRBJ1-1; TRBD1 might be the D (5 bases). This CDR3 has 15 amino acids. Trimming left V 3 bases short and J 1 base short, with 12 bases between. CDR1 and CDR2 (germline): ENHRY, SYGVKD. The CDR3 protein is CAISDSQGWNTEAFF. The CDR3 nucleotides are TGTGCCATCAGTGATTCCCAGGGATGGAACACTGAAGCTTTCTTT.

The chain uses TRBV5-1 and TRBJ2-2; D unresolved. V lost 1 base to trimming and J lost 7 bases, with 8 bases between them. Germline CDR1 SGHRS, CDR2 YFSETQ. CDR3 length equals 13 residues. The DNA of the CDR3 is TGCGCCAGCAGCTTGCTGCCAGGCGGGGAGCTGTTTTTT. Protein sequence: CASSLLPGGELFF.

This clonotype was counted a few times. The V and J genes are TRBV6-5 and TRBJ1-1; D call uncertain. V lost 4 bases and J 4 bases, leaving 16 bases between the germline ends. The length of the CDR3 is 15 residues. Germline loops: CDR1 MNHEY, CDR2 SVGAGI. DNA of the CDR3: TGTGCCAGCAGTTCCCCCTGGGTTGCCCCCACTGAAGCTTTCTTT. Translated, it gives CASSSPWVAPTEAFF.

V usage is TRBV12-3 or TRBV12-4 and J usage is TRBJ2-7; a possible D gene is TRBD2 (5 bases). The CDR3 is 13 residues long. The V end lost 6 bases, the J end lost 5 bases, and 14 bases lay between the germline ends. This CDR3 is CASRTRENNEQYF. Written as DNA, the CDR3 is TGTGCCAGCAGAACTAGAGAAAATAACGAGCAGTACTTC.

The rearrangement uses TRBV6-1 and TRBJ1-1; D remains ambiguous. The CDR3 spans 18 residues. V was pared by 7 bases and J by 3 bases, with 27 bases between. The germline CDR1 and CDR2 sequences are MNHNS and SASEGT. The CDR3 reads CASTLKPVGRDEDTEAFF. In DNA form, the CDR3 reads TGTGCCAGCACTCTCAAACCGGTGGGGAGGGATGAGGACACTGAAGCTTTCTTT.

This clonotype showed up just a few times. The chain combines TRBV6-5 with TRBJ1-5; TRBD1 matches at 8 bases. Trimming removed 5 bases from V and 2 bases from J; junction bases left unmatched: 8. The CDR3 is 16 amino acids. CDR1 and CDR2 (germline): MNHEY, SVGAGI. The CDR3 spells CASSIQGAGGNQPQHF. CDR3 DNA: TGTGCCAGCAGTATTCAGGGGGCGGGGGGCAATCAGCCCCAGCATTTT.

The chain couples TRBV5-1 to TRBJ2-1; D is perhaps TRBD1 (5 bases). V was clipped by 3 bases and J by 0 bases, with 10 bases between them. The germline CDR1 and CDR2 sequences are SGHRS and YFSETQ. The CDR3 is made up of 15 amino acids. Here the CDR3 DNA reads TGCGCCAGCAGCTCCCTAGGGGCCTCCTACAATGAGCAGTTCTTC. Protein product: CASSSLGASYNEQFF. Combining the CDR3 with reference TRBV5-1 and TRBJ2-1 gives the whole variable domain KAGVTQTPRYLIKTRGQQVTLSCSPISGHRSVSWYQQTPGQGLQFLFEYFSETQRNKGNFPGRFSGRQFSNSRSEMNVSTLELGDSALYLCASSSLGASYNEQFFGPGTRLTVL.

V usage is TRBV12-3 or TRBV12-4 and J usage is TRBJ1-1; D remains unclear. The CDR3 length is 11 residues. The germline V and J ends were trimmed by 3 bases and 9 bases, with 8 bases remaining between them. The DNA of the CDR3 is TGTGCCAGCAGTTTTAGCCTTAAAGCTTTCTTT. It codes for CASSFSLKAFF.

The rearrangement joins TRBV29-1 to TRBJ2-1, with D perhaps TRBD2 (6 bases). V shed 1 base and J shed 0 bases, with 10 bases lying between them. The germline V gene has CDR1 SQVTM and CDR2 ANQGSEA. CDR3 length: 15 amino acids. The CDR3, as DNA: TGCAGCGTTGAAGGGGACGGGAGCTCCTACAATGAGCAGTTCTTC. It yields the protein CSVEGDGSSYNEQFF.

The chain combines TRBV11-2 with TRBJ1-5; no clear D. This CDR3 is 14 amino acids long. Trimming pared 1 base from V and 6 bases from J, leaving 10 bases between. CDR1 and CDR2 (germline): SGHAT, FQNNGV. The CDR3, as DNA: TGTGCCAGCAGCTTAGGTTATGTAGGTCAGCCCCAGCATTTT. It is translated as CASSLGYVGQPQHF. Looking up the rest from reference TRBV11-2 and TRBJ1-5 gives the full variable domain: EAGVAQSPRYKIIEKRQSVAFWCNPISGHATLYWYQQILGQGPKLLIQFQNNGVVDDSQLPKDRFSAERLKGVDSTLKIQPAKLEDSAVYLCASSLGYVGQPQHFGDGTRLSIL.

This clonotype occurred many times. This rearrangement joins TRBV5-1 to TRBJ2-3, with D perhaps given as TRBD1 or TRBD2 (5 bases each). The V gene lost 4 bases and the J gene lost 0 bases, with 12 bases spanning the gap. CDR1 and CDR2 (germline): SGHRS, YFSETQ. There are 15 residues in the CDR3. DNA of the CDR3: TGCGCCAGCAGCCGGGACGGTACTAGCACAGATACGCAGTATTTT. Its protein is CASSRDGTSTDTQYF.

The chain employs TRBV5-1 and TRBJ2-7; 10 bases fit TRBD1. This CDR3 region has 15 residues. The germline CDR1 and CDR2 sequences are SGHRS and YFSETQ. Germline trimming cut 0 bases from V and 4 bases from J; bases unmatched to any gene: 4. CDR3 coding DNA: TGCGCCAGCAGCTTGGCAGGGACAGGGGTTTACGAGCAGTACTTC. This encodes CASSLAGTGVYEQYF.

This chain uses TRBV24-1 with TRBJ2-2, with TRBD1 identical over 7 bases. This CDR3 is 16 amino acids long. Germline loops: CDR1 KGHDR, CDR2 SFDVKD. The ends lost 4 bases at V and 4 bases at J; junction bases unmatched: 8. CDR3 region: CATSDSGQRLTGELFF. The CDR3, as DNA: TGTGCCACCAGTGACTCGGGACAGCGCCTCACCGGGGAGCTGTTTTTT.